These 31 T cell receptor beta chains came from one sample sequenced in a study of T-cell memory formation after mild COVID-19. One entry per CDR3 protein results from TCRdb running MiXCR on the 5' RACE reads. The data contain about 560,000 distinct CDR3 sequences, 17% of them singletons. Sequenced material: PBMCs or a T cell subset sorted from them (not recorded which). Source of these receptors: an adult woman who had mild COVID-19 (a few samples of this study predate the infection). Cell type and time point are not known.

The chain joins TRBV6-1 to TRBJ1-5, with 7 bases aligning to TRBD1. CDR3 length: 15 amino acids. Trimming cost V 7 bases and J 7 bases; bases outside gene matches: 13. Germline-derived CDR1 and CDR2 are MNHNS and SASEGT. CDR3 DNA sequence: TGTGCCAGCACTCCCCTCCCCGGGACAGACCAGCCCCAGCATTTT. Its protein product is CASTPLPGTDQPQHF.

This clonotype was picked up a small number of times. The chain combines TRBV3-1 with TRBJ1-2, with TRBD1 as a possible D gene (5 bases). The V end was cut by 7 bases, the J end by 4 bases, with 13 bases between. Germline V gene data show CDR1 as LGHDT and CDR2 as YNNKEL (reference sequence). The CDR3 covers 13 residues. CDR3 protein: CASTQAGGYGYTF. The CDR3 DNA reads TGTGCCAGCACCCAGGCGGGGGGCTATGGCTACACCTTC.

V and J are TRBV29-1 and TRBJ2-7; the match to TRBD1 covers 11 bases. With V trimmed by 4 bases and J by 3 bases, 2 bases remained unmatched. The CDR3 totals 13 residues. The germline CDR1 and CDR2 sequences are SQVTM and ANQGSEA. This CDR3 reads CSVVGQGVYEQYF. The CDR3, as DNA: TGCAGCGTTGTGGGACAGGGGGTCTACGAGCAGTACTTC.

The chain couples TRBV29-1 to TRBJ1-4; 8 positions match TRBD1. The CDR3 is 14 residues long. V lost 6 bases to trimming and J lost 7 bases; unmatched junction nucleotides: 10. Germline V gene lookup returns CDR1 SQVTM and CDR2 ANQGSEA. The CDR3 loop is CSVDLTGGSEKLFF. The CDR3, as DNA: TGCAGCGTCGACCTTACAGGGGGGAGTGAAAAACTGTTTTTT.

This clonotype was observed a few times. This chain links TRBV27 with TRBJ2-1; D gene ambiguous. This CDR3 comprises 12 residues. Trimming took off 8 bases at V and 8 bases at J, with 13 bases between the two ends. The V gene's germline CDR1 is MNHEY and CDR2 SMNVEV (reference sequence). CDR3 amino acids: CASGTQLYEQFF. CDR3 bases: TGTGCCAGCGGCACCCAGTTGTATGAGCAGTTCTTC.

The rearrangement uses TRBV10-3 and TRBJ2-2; no definite D call. Between the trimmed V and J ends, which lost 4 bases and 6 bases, there was a span of 6 bases. The germline V gene encodes CDR1 ENHRY and CDR2 SYGVKD. The CDR3 runs to 12 residues. CDR3 sequence reads: CAISVPSGELFF. The CDR3 coding sequence is TGTGCCATCAGTGTTCCTTCCGGGGAGCTGTTTTTT.

This clonotype came up a few times. The rearrangement uses TRBV29-1 and TRBJ2-5; 7 bases map to TRBD1. The germline V gene has CDR1 SQVTM and CDR2 ANQGSEA. Trimming at V came to 6 bases and at J to 0 bases, leaving 4 bases not matched to a gene. The CDR3 length is 13 residues. CDR3 residues: CSVTGTYQETQYF. The CDR3 nucleotides are TGCAGCGTGACAGGGACGTACCAAGAGACCCAGTACTTC.

This clonotype was counted between two and nine times. The chain combines TRBV7-2 with TRBJ2-7, with 7 bases identical to TRBD1. CDR1 is SGHTA, CDR2 FQGNSA, per germline. The CDR3 has 15 amino acids. V lost 1 base, J lost 5 bases, and 8 bases stayed unmatched. The CDR3 is CASSLGRGRTDEQYF. For the CDR3, the DNA is TGTGCCAGCAGCTTAGGTAGGGGGCGGACAGACGAGCAGTACTTC.

The count of this clonotype is one. The gene calls are TRBV5-4 and TRBJ2-7; the match to TRBD2 covers 12 bases. Germline CDR1 SGHNT, CDR2 YYREEE (reference sequence). The CDR3 has 15 amino acids. Trimming cost V 4 bases and J 6 bases; bases outside gene matches: 8. The CDR3 nucleotides read TGTGCCAGCAGCGTGGGGACTAGCGGGCGGGGCGAGCAGTACTTC. Its translation: CASSVGTSGRGEQYF. The full variable domain, with the rest looked up from reference TRBV5-4 and TRBJ2-7, is ETGVTQSPTHLIKTRGQQVTLRCSSQSGHNTVSWYQQALGQGPQFIFQYYREEENGRGNFPPRFSGLQFPNYSSELNVNALELDDSALYLCASSVGTSGRGEQYFGPGTRLTVT.

The rearrangement links TRBV5-1 to TRBJ1-4; 10 bases are shared with TRBD1. The CDR3 totals 15 residues. V lost 2 bases and J lost 10; bases outside the gene matches: 8. Germline values: CDR1 SGHRS, CDR2 YFSETQ. CDR3 amino acids: CASSLSWDRGGKLFF. CDR3 DNA sequence: TGCGCCAGCAGCTTAAGTTGGGACAGGGGAGGAAAACTGTTTTTT.

In its sample, this clonotype was seen a few times. The chain combines TRBV7-9 with TRBJ2-7; D is perhaps TRBD2 (6 bases). Trimming removed 5 bases from V and 3 bases from J, with 11 bases in between. The CDR3 is 13 residues long. CDR1 and CDR2 (germline): SEHNR, FQNEAQ (reference sequence). Here the CDR3 reads CASSPRLDYEQYF. The CDR3 nucleotides read TGTGCCAGCAGCCCTCGACTAGACTACGAGCAGTACTTC.

In this sample, this clonotype turned up a few times. This chain joins TRBV7-6 and TRBJ1-4; 7 bases match TRBD1. The CDR3 is made up of 13 amino acids. The V gene's germline CDR1 is SGHVS and CDR2 FNYEAQ. V was pared by 5 bases and J by 13 bases, with 10 bases of the junction left unmatched. The CDR3 reads CASSLEAGGVLFF. The CDR3 DNA sequence: TGTGCCAGCAGCCTGGAGGCAGGGGGGGTACTGTTTTTT.

The genes are TRBV9 and TRBJ2-2; 8 nucleotides line up with TRBD1. CDR3 length: 14 residues. Germline CDR1 SGDLS, CDR2 YYNGEE. V lost 5 bases and J lost 5; bases outside the gene matches: 5. The DNA for the CDR3 is TGTGCCAGCAGAGATCAGGGGGCGACCGGGGAGCTGTTTTTT. This gives the protein CASRDQGATGELFF.

In this sample, this clonotype turned up a few times. The gene calls are TRBV7-6 and TRBJ2-1; 10 nucleotides line up with TRBD2. Germline-derived CDR1 and CDR2 are SGHVS and FNYEAQ. The CDR3 runs 16 residues. With V trimmed by 5 bases and J by 10 bases, 14 bases remained unmatched. CDR3 sequence: CASSPQAGGYIQEQFF. The CDR3 nucleotides are TGTGCCAGCAGCCCCCAAGCGGGAGGGTATATACAGGAGCAGTTCTTC.

CDR3 nucleotide sequence: TGCGCCAGCAGCTTGCAGGGCGGGACCTACGAGCAGTACTTC. It yields the protein CASSLQGGTYEQYF. The rearrangement links TRBV5-1 to TRBJ2-7; TRBD2 is a possible D gene (6 bases). This CDR3 is 14 amino acids long. Trimming removed 1 base from V and 2 bases from J, with 10 bases in between. Germline CDR1 is SGHRS and CDR2 is YFSETQ.

There are a few counts of this clonotype. The V and J genes are TRBV6-1 and TRBJ2-7, with 7 bases aligning to TRBD2. Germline V gene sequence: CDR1 MNHNS, CDR2 SASEGT. The V segment lost 3 bases and the J segment 4 bases; nucleotides outside the gene matches: 9. This CDR3 is built from 15 residues. As DNA, the CDR3 is TGTGCCAGCAGTGAGGGGGGGGACCTAAATTACGAGCAGTACTTC. This sequence encodes CASSEGGDLNYEQYF.

This clonotype occurred a few times. This chain's CDR3 is CSARQTGWSGGTEAFF. The CDR3 nucleotides are TGCAGTGCTAGACAAACAGGGTGGAGTGGCGGCACTGAAGCTTTCTTT. The rearrangement uses TRBV20-1 and TRBJ1-1; D is possibly TRBD1 (6 bases). The CDR3 runs to 16 residues. CDR1 is DFQATT and CDR2 is SNEGSKA in the germline V gene (reference sequence). Trimming shortened V by 2 bases and J by 4 bases, and 20 bases separated the two germline ends.

The chain recombines TRBV20-1 with TRBJ1-2, with TRBD1 as a possible D gene (5 bases). Germline CDR1 is DFQATT and CDR2 is SNEGSKA (reference sequence). Trimming took off 3 bases at V and 3 bases at J, with 8 bases between the two ends. The CDR3 runs to 12 residues. CDR3 amino acids: CSARGGHYGYTF. The CDR3 nucleotides read TGCAGTGCTAGGGGGGGACACTATGGCTACACCTTC.

This clonotype was found once. V is TRBV7-2 and J is TRBJ1-1; no reliable D call. The CDR3 runs to 14 residues. V dropped 3 bases and J dropped 1 base, with 9 bases sitting between them. Germline loops: CDR1 SGHTA, CDR2 FQGNSA. The CDR3 nucleotides read TGTGCCAGCAGCTTTTGGGTTCAGAACACTGAAGCTTTCTTT. Translated, it gives CASSFWVQNTEAFF. The full variable domain, with the rest looked up from reference TRBV7-2 and TRBJ1-1, is GAGVSQSPSNKVTEKGKDVELRCDPISGHTALYWYRQSLGQGLEFLIYFQGNSAPDKSGLPSDRFSAERTGGSVSTLTIQRTQQEDSAVYLCASSFWVQNTEAFFGQGTRLTVV.

In its sample, this clonotype was seen a few times. CDR3 sequence (DNA): TGTGCCAGCAGCCAAGTCGATTGGGGGACTCCATCCTACGAGCAGTACTTC. Protein product: CASSQVDWGTPSYEQYF. The chain carries TRBV4-2 and TRBJ2-7; weak D call: TRBD2 (6 bases). Trimming pared 1 base from V and 1 base from J, leaving 17 bases between. The CDR3 runs to 17 residues. Germline-derived CDR1 and CDR2 are LGHNA and YNFKEQ.

The chain couples TRBV4-1 to TRBJ2-2; 7 nucleotides align to TRBD2. CDR1 and CDR2 (germline): MGHRA, YSYEKL. The CDR3 is 15 amino acids. V lost 8 bases and J lost 4; bases outside the gene matches: 10. The CDR3 sequence is CASRPAGASTGELFF. CDR3 coding DNA: TGCGCCAGCCGTCCTGCGGGAGCCTCCACCGGGGAGCTGTTTTTT.

In this sample, this clonotype turned up a few times. V and J are TRBV7-8 and TRBJ2-7, with no clear D. The CDR3 contains 12 residues. The V end lost 0 bases, the J end lost 6 bases, and 6 bases lay between the germline ends. Germline V gene lookup returns CDR1 SGHVS and CDR2 FQNEAQ. The CDR3 coding sequence is TGTGCCAGCAGCTTAGCTAGGAGCGAGCAGTACTTC. This sequence encodes CASSLARSEQYF.

This clonotype has only a few counts. This sequence joins TRBV7-9 and TRBJ1-5; the match to TRBD1 covers 7 bases. This CDR3 is built from 18 residues. The junction had 16 bases not matched to a gene; V was cut back by 5 bases and J by 3 bases. From germline, CDR1 is SEHNR and CDR2 FQNEAQ (reference sequence). The chain's CDR3 is CASSPAIRGLTYNQPQHF. The CDR3 nucleotides read TGTGCCAGCAGCCCTGCGATAAGGGGGCTTACTTACAATCAGCCCCAGCATTTT.

This sequence joins TRBV5-6 and TRBJ2-3; no definite D call. V was shortened by 1 base and J by 3 bases, with 12 bases between the two germline ends. The CDR3 covers 15 residues. Germline V gives CDR1 SGHDT, CDR2 YYEEEE. CDR3: CASSLWAVATDTQYF. In DNA form, the CDR3 reads TGTGCCAGCAGCTTGTGGGCGGTAGCAACAGATACGCAGTATTTT.

This clonotype was counted only a few times. This rearrangement joins TRBV9 to TRBJ2-1; either TRBD1 or TRBD2 may supply D (6 bases each). V was cut by 0 bases and J by 8 bases, with 15 bases left in between. This CDR3 contains 15 residues. Germline assignment: CDR1 SGDLS and CDR2 YYNGEE. The CDR3 here is CASSVVGGRFDEQFF. The CDR3 nucleotides read TGTGCCAGCAGCGTAGTAGGGGGGAGGTTCGATGAGCAGTTCTTC.

This rearrangement joins TRBV2 to TRBJ2-7; weak D call: TRBD2 (6 bases). Trimming left V 6 bases short and J 4 bases short, with 19 bases between. Germline V lookup: CDR1 SNHLY, CDR2 FYNNEI. This CDR3 spans 15 amino acids. The CDR3 reads CASRPSPGLPYEQYF. The CDR3 bases are TGTGCCAGCAGGCCCTCACCGGGACTTCCTTACGAGCAGTACTTC. The entire variable domain, with the rest obtained from reference TRBV2 and TRBJ2-7, is as follows: EPEVTQTPSHQVTQMGQEVILRCVPISNHLYFYWYRQILGQKVEFLVSFYNNEISEKSEIFDDQFSVERPDGSNFTLKIRSTKLEDSAMYFCASRPSPGLPYEQYFGPGTRLTVT.

This clonotype has a count of ten or more. The rearrangement joins TRBV6-1 to TRBJ2-1, with 7 bases aligning to TRBD1. CDR1 is MNHNS, CDR2 SASEGT, per germline. The V and J ends lost 6 bases and 0 bases, in that order; junction bases with no gene match: 5. The length of the CDR3 is 15 residues. The CDR3 nucleotides read TGTGCCAGCAGCAGGACAGGACGCTCCTACAATGAGCAGTTCTTC. Residues: CASSRTGRSYNEQFF.

This clonotype has more than one count but fewer than ten. J is TRBJ2-1 and V is TRBV4-2; no definite D call. There are 17 residues in the CDR3. Trimming cost V 4 bases and J 0 bases, with 16 bases left between them. From germline, CDR1 is LGHNA and CDR2 YNFKEQ. In DNA form, the CDR3 reads TGTGCCAGCAGCCCTAAACAGACCGAGAGCTCCTACAATGAGCAGTTCTTC. Amino acid sequence: CASSPKQTESSYNEQFF.

This clonotype was found a few times. J is TRBJ2-7 and V is TRBV7-6, with 8 bases matching TRBD1. The CDR3 totals 16 residues. The germline V gene encodes CDR1 SGHVS and CDR2 FNYEAQ. V dropped 5 bases and J dropped 0; count of bases not matched to a gene: 9. The DNA of the CDR3 is TGTGCCAGCAGCCCAGGACAGGGTTGGACCTCCTACGAGCAGTACTTC. This encodes CASSPGQGWTSYEQYF. The full variable domain, completed using reference TRBV7-6 and TRBJ2-7, is GAGVSQSPRYKVTKRGQDVALRCDPISGHVSLYWYRQALGQGPEFLTYFNYEAQQDKSGLPNDRFSAERPEGSISTLTIQRTEQRDSAMYRCASSPGQGWTSYEQYFGPGTRLTVT.

This clonotype was seen many times. The rearrangement uses TRBV5-1 and TRBJ2-5; D is undetermined. Germline V CDR1 and CDR2: SGHRS, YFSETQ. Trimming shortened V by 0 bases and J by 4 bases, and 7 bases separated the two germline ends. CDR3 length equals 13 residues. The CDR3 protein is CASSLEPGETQYF. The CDR3 nucleotides read TGCGCCAGCAGCTTGGAACCTGGAGAGACCCAGTACTTC.

This clonotype was counted a few times. The V gene is TRBV2, the J gene TRBJ2-1; TRBD2 matches 8 bases. Germline CDR1 reads SNHLY; CDR2 reads FYNNEI. Trimming took 4 bases from V and 6 from J; bases not matched to a gene: 11. This CDR3 contains 16 residues. The CDR3 here is CASSAPGRAAINEQFF. The DNA for the CDR3 is TGTGCCAGCAGTGCCCCCGGGAGGGCCGCAATCAATGAGCAGTTCTTC.